The entry below describes one TCR beta chain. The antigen it recognizes is unknown. No quality values exist for individual bases; no much larger clone is one base distant. After 10 to 11 days of culture, CD4+ T cells were isolated with the EasySep CD4+ T cell isolation kit. Each participant got two doses of an mRNA SARS-CoV-2 vaccine, either BNT162b2 or mRNA-1273. Healthy vaccine recipients had no prior SARS-CoV-2 infection, confirmed by negative nucleocapsid antibodies before and after vaccination. Half of the culture medium was replaced with fresh IL-2-containing medium on days 3 and 7. Unless noted otherwise, every peptide stimulation condition was cultured in triplicate wells. Using Ficoll-Paque Plus gradient centrifugation, PBMC were separated from whole blood and then either used fresh or cryopreserved at -140C. Genomic DNA was extracted from cultured CD4+ T cells with the QIAamp micro DNA kit.

The sample is drawn from a study of vaccination effects on CD4 cells after COVID-19 (dated by TCRdb to between 2021 and 2024). Study-wide context: The ViraFEST assay stimulated PBMC with viral peptide pools and then used TCR sequencing to identify antigen-specific CD4+ T cell clonotypes by expansion. The full study included some eleven COVID-19 convalescent patients and several SARS-CoV-2-naive healthy vaccine recipients. Across the study, the median time from the second dose to post-vaccine sampling was 72 days (range 14 to 241). SARS-CoV-2 spike-specific CD4+ TCR repertoires were compared before and after mRNA vaccination in COVID-19 convalescent patients and in infection-naive vaccine recipients. Cultures from other donors in the study were sequenced with the Oncomine TCR Beta short-read assay on an Illumina iSeq 100. Two million PBMC per well were cultured in IMDM with about 4.6% human AB serum, roughly 10 IU/ml IL-2 and gentamicin, plus 10 ug/ml peptides.

Taken from the germline V gene, the CDR1 and CDR2 loops are SGHDN and FVKESK. The germline V and J ends show losses of 3 bases and 5 bases respectively, and no gene match explains 1 base of the junction. The CDR3 contains 13 residues, cysteine and phenylalanine counted. The retained sequence is limited to the CDR3, 39 bases, with the frame set at the first base. The method behind the library was the immunoSEQ multiplex PCR assay. TCR beta CDR3 sequencing was performed on DNA from the cultured, isolated CD4+ T cells. In the source study's methods: Non-productive TCR sequences were removed and reads were trimmed to the CDR3 region, keeping CDR3s of at least 7 amino acids. The MANAFEST web app was used to identify antigen-specific clonotypes by comparing expansion in peptide wells with expansion in reference cultures. To count as positive, a clone had to show expansion at FDR<0.05 compared with the reference and with all other wells, an odds ratio above 5, and a frequency above 0.1% in two replicate wells. Clonotypes significantly expanded in SARS-CoV-2 spike wells and in at least one common cold coronavirus spike condition were defined as cross-reactive. Levenshtein distance calculated with the stringdist R package was used to assess CDR3 similarity, and unrooted trees were constructed with ape in R 3.6.1. What TCRdb holds here is the immuneACCESS table cut down to in-frame rearrangements. Part of the clones is not present; checked against another copy, under half of the missing clones reflect an unresolved V gene, and the others are unexplained. V and J calls and clone size are copied from that table; D and trimming were computed from the DNA. Here the sample has tens of thousands of clones; roughly 73% occur a single time. The top ten clonotypes cover approximately 2.4% of the sample.

The paper's findings and limits, for the study overall: Marked clonal contraction was observed in both infection-induced and vaccine-induced clones at late post-vaccination timepoints, consistent with waning T cell responses. In healthy vaccine recipients, vaccine-induced clones were almost all SARS-CoV-2 mono-reactive, with only 1 of 255 being cross-reactive with common cold coronaviruses. Only a small number of convalescent patients were included, and no early post-infection timepoints were available, which limited the study.

Source: CD4+ T cells from PBMCs cultured without peptide, taken after COVID-19 vaccination. This TCR came from a human donor who received a COVID-19 vaccine. The chain is encoded by TRBV14 joined to TRBJ2-1; 7 central nucleotides agree with TRBD2. The nucleotide sequence is TGTGCCAGCAGCCAGGGACTAAACAATGAGCAGTTCTTC. This yields the protein CASSQGLNNEQFF.